The next 27 T cell receptor beta chains were all read from a single sample in a study of cytomegalovirus exposure and HLA in healthy donors. Sequencing was performed with immunoSEQ multiplex PCR; in TCRdb, only in-frame clones are kept and a portion is missing. Of about 160,000 clones in the sample, roughly 86% were seen once. The material sequenced was PBMCs. The receptor source for this set is a woman under 30 in good health and CMV-seropositive.

The chain combines TRBV18 with TRBJ2-1; a possible D gene is TRBD1 (5 bases). Trimming pared 2 bases from V and 9 bases from J, leaving 14 bases between. CDR3 length: 14 amino acids. Germline assignment: CDR1 KGHSH and CDR2 LQKENI. The CDR3 here is CASSPALGPTEQFF. CDR3 nucleotides: TGTGCCAGCTCACCAGCCTTGGGGCCGACTGAGCAGTTCTTC.

The chain joins TRBV18 to TRBJ2-5; TRBD1 is a possible D gene (5 bases). The V end was cut by 3 bases, the J end by 4 bases, with 21 bases between. There are 17 residues in the CDR3. Germline V lookup: CDR1 KGHSH, CDR2 LQKENI. In nucleotides, the CDR3 is TGTGCCAGCTCACCTAGAGTTGGCCGACAAAGGGGAGAGACCCAGTACTTC. Its protein is CASSPRVGRQRGETQYF.

This clone was observed a few times. This chain connects TRBV9 to TRBJ1-1; perhaps TRBD1 as D (6 bases). Germline-derived CDR1 and CDR2 are SGDLS and YYNGEE. This CDR3 spans 14 amino acids. The V end was cut by 3 bases, the J end by 1 base, with 10 bases between. CDR3 nucleotides: TGTGCCAGCAGCGAACAGGGATCGAACACTGAAGCTTTCTTT. Protein: CASSEQGSNTEAFF.

This rearrangement joins TRBV7-3 to TRBJ2-7; perhaps TRBD1 as D (5 bases). Germline-derived CDR1 and CDR2 are SGHTA and FQGTGA. CDR3 length equals 13 residues. The V and J ends lost 5 bases and 5 bases respectively, with 13 bases between them. The CDR3 loop is CASSPRQGDEQYF. The CDR3 DNA follows: TGTGCCAGCAGCCCGCGTCAGGGTGACGAGCAGTACTTC.

This clone showed up just a few times. V gene TRBV7-3 combines with J gene TRBJ2-2; D is unclear. Germline V gives CDR1 SGHTA, CDR2 FQGTGA. The V and J ends lost 3 bases and 7 bases respectively, with 9 bases between them. This CDR3 region has 13 residues. This chain's CDR3 is CASSFYSDGELFF. CDR3 in DNA: TGTGCCAGCAGCTTCTACTCCGACGGGGAGCTGTTTTTT. Filled out from reference TRBV7-3 and TRBJ2-2, the complete variable domain reads GAGVSQTPSNKVTEKGKYVELRCDPISGHTALYWYRQSLGQGPEFLIYFQGTGAADDSGLPNDRFFAVRPEGSVSTLKIQRTERGDSAVYLCASSFYSDGELFFGEGSRLTVL.

In nucleotides, the CDR3 is TGTGCCAGCTCACCCGGTCCACCGCGGGACTATGGCTACACCTTC. Translation: CASSPGPPRDYGYTF. The J gene is TRBJ1-2, the V gene TRBV18; D gene unclear. Germline V gene lookup returns CDR1 KGHSH and CDR2 LQKENI. V lost 3 bases and J lost 3, with 14 bases in between. The CDR3 has 15 residues.

The gene calls are TRBV5-1 and TRBJ2-1, with 11 positions matching TRBD2. CDR3 length equals 16 residues. Germline CDR1 reads SGHRS; CDR2 reads YFSETQ. The junction had 11 bases not matched to a gene; V was cut back by 4 bases and J by 8 bases. CDR3 sequence: CASSPSVVAGGHEQFF. Here the CDR3 DNA reads TGCGCCAGCAGCCCGAGCGTGGTAGCGGGAGGGCATGAGCAGTTCTTC.

The chain uses TRBV19 and TRBJ2-7, with 9 bases fitting TRBD2. With 4 bases clipped from V and 7 bases from J, the junction kept 8 bases outside the gene matches. This CDR3 is 14 amino acids long. Germline V gene data show CDR1 as LNHDA and CDR2 as SQIVND (reference sequence). The chain's CDR3 is CASSTLAGPREQYF. In DNA form, the CDR3 reads TGTGCCAGTAGTACCCTAGCGGGACCTCGAGAGCAGTACTTC.

V gene TRBV12-5 combines with J gene TRBJ1-1, with D uncertain. This CDR3 region has 18 residues. Germline CDR1 reads LGHNT; CDR2 reads FRNRAP. Trimming removed 7 bases at V and 2 bases at J, with 26 bases between. This CDR3 is CASALRRRETLFNTEAFF. The CDR3, as DNA: TGTGCTAGTGCCCTTCGCAGAAGGGAGACCCTCTTTAACACTGAAGCTTTCTTT. Filled out from reference TRBV12-5 and TRBJ1-1, the complete variable domain reads DARVTQTPRHKVTEMGQEVTMRCQPILGHNTVFWYRQTMMQGLELLAYFRNRAPLDDSGMPKDRFSAEMPDATLATLKIQPSEPRDSAVYFCASALRRRETLFNTEAFFGQGTRLTVV.

The count of this clone is one. The chain links TRBV5-6 to TRBJ2-7; TRBD1 is a possible D gene (5 bases). Germline V gene data show CDR1 as SGHDT and CDR2 as YYEEEE. V was shortened by 1 base and J by 6 bases, with 8 bases between the two germline ends. The CDR3 spans 12 residues. The CDR3 protein is CASSLIRGEQYF. The CDR3 DNA follows: TGTGCCAGCAGCTTGATAAGGGGCGAGCAGTACTTC.

The chain carries TRBV5-1 and TRBJ1-4; TRBD1 matches 10 bases. V was pared by 5 bases and J by 12 bases, with 13 bases of the junction left unmatched. This CDR3 comprises 15 residues. Germline CDR1 SGHRS, CDR2 YFSETQ. The DNA for the CDR3 is TGCGCCAGCAGGCCGACAGGGGGCGCGGGGTTAGAACTGTTTTTT. Amino acid sequence: CASRPTGGAGLELFF.

A remark on this clone: The sample has other DNA sequences that encode this CDR3 too. The chain recombines TRBV5-1 with TRBJ1-2; 7 bases align to TRBD1. This CDR3 is 14 amino acids long. Per the germline V gene, CDR1 is SGHRS and CDR2 is YFSETQ. Trimming cost V 0 bases and J 3 bases; bases outside gene matches: 2. The CDR3 loop reads CASSLGQGDYGYTF. Written as DNA, the CDR3 is TGCGCCAGCAGCTTGGGTCAGGGGGACTATGGCTACACCTTC.

The chain employs TRBV7-3 and TRBJ2-7; 9 bases map to TRBD1. Germline trimming cut 4 bases from V and 3 bases from J; bases unmatched to any gene: 7. The germline V gene has CDR1 SGHTA and CDR2 FQGTGA. There are 15 residues in the CDR3. In nucleotides, the CDR3 is TGTGCCAGCAGCTCCAGGACAGGGGTGGACTACGAGCAGTACTTC. Its translation: CASSSRTGVDYEQYF.

The chain combines TRBV5-1 with TRBJ2-7; 7 nucleotides align to TRBD1. V was clipped by 0 bases and J by 4 bases; unmatched bases: 10. From germline, CDR1 is SGHRS and CDR2 YFSETQ. The CDR3 covers 16 residues. The CDR3 DNA reads as TGCGCCAGCAGCTTGGCCACGACAGGGCCAGGTTACGAGCAGTACTTC. Translated, it gives CASSLATTGPGYEQYF. Looking up the rest from reference TRBV5-1 and TRBJ2-7 gives the full variable domain: KAGVTQTPRYLIKTRGQQVTLSCSPISGHRSVSWYQQTPGQGLQFLFEYFSETQRNKGNFPGRFSGRQFSNSRSEMNVSTLELGDSALYLCASSLATTGPGYEQYFGPGTRLTVT.

V and J are TRBV4-2 and TRBJ2-6, with D tentatively TRBD1 (5 bases). Trimming removed 5 bases from V and 3 bases from J, with 11 bases in between. The CDR3 consists of 15 residues. From germline, CDR1 is LGHNA and CDR2 YNFKEQ. The CDR3 DNA follows: TGTGCCAGCAGCTACCAGGGCAGTGGGGCCAACGTCCTGACTTTC. Its protein is CASSYQGSGANVLTF.

The chain's CDR3 is CAISESRPGERDGYTF. The CDR3, as DNA: TGTGCCATCAGTGAGTCGAGACCGGGGGAAAGGGATGGCTACACCTTC. The rearrangement joins TRBV10-3 to TRBJ1-2; TRBD1 is a possible D gene (5 bases). The CDR3 contains 16 residues. Trimming removed 0 bases at V and 6 bases at J, with 17 bases between. Looked up from germline, CDR1 is ENHRY and CDR2 is SYGVKD.

This clone was detected once. J is TRBJ2-7 and V is TRBV5-1, with 11 bases aligning to TRBD2. The CDR3 is 17 amino acids. V lost 2 bases to trimming and J lost 2 bases; unmatched junction nucleotides: 9. Germline V gene lookup returns CDR1 SGHRS and CDR2 YFSETQ. Here the CDR3 DNA reads TGCGCCAGCAGCTTTAGCGGGAGGGCCTCGCGTACCTACGAGCAGTACTTC. Residues: CASSFSGRASRTYEQYF.

A few counts support this clone. This rearrangement joins TRBV6-5 to TRBJ2-4; weak D call: TRBD1 (5 bases). CDR3 length: 15 residues. V was trimmed by 7 bases and J by 0 bases, leaving 13 bases between them. Germline V gives CDR1 MNHEY, CDR2 SVGAGI. CDR3 residues: CASTGADLAKNIQYF. The CDR3 region has the DNA TGTGCCAGCACTGGGGCAGACCTAGCCAAAAACATTCAGTACTTC.

The CDR3 DNA reads TGTGCCAGTAGTATAGCCCTCTATGGCTACACCTTC. Protein: CASSIALYGYTF. V gene TRBV19 combines with J gene TRBJ1-2, with D unresolved. Germline CDR1 reads LNHDA; CDR2 reads SQIVND (reference sequence). The V gene lost 1 base and the J gene lost 4 bases, with 4 bases spanning the gap. The CDR3 is 12 residues long.

V usage is TRBV7-9 and J usage is TRBJ2-7; 10 nucleotides agree with TRBD1. Germline V gives CDR1 SEHNR, CDR2 FQNEAQ (reference sequence). The CDR3 totals 14 residues. V was clipped by 1 base and J by 4 bases; unmatched bases: 1. Here the CDR3 reads CASSLGQGAYEQYF. The CDR3 DNA follows: TGTGCCAGCAGCTTAGGACAGGGGGCTTACGAGCAGTACTTC.

This chain uses TRBV30 with TRBJ2-3; maybe TRBD2 (5 bases). V was pared by 2 bases and J by 2 bases, with 11 bases between. The CDR3 covers 14 residues. Per germline, CDR1 GTSNPN and CDR2 SVGIG (reference sequence). The CDR3 reads CAWSSDFPTDTQYF. Here the CDR3 DNA reads TGTGCCTGGAGTTCGGACTTTCCCACAGATACGCAGTATTTT. The variable domain in full, completed from reference TRBV30 and TRBJ2-3, reads SQTIHQWPATLVQPVGSPLSLECTVEGTSNPNLYWYRQAAGRGLQLLFYSVGIGQISSEVPQNLSASRPQDRQFILSSKKLLLSDSGFYLCAWSSDFPTDTQYFGPGTRLTVL.

This clone has just one count. The chain employs TRBV29-1 and TRBJ1-2, with 9 bases identical to TRBD1. The CDR3 covers 12 residues. V gave up 7 bases and J gave up 4 bases; unmatched junction bases: 4. Germline V gene data show CDR1 as SQVTM and CDR2 as ANQGSEA. The DNA of the CDR3 is TGCAGCGCCGAGGACAGGGGCTATGGCTACACCTTC. This translates into CSAEDRGYGYTF.

The genes are TRBV2 and TRBJ2-5; the match to TRBD2 covers 7 bases. Germline V gives CDR1 SNHLY, CDR2 FYNNEI. J was trimmed by 5 bases and V by 7 bases; bases with no gene match: 10. The CDR3 extends over 14 amino acids. CDR3 sequence reads: CASIGAGVTETQYF. The CDR3 region has the DNA TGTGCCAGCATAGGGGCGGGGGTGACGGAGACCCAGTACTTC.

The rearrangement links TRBV2 to TRBJ1-5; D is unclear. This CDR3 is 17 amino acids long. Looked up from germline, CDR1 is SNHLY and CDR2 is FYNNEI. The V gene lost 6 bases and the J gene lost 0 bases, with 18 bases spanning the gap. CDR3 in DNA: TGTGCCAGCAGGGGCTCTCCCGGTATAAGTAGCAATCAGCCCCAGCATTTT. Its translation is CASRGSPGISSNQPQHF.

The J gene is TRBJ1-1, the V gene TRBV10-1; 7 nucleotides agree with TRBD1. The CDR3 is made up of 16 amino acids. After removal of 3 bases from V and 0 bases from J, the junction contained 7 bases not matched to a gene. Germline V lookup: CDR1 WNHNN, CDR2 SYGVQD (reference sequence). The CDR3 reads CASSDHAGTVNTEAFF. The CDR3 DNA follows: TGCGCCAGCAGTGACCACGCCGGGACAGTGAACACTGAAGCTTTCTTT.

The V and J genes are TRBV19 and TRBJ1-1; D may be TRBD1 (5 bases). The CDR3 runs 16 residues. The germline V gene encodes CDR1 LNHDA and CDR2 SQIVND (reference sequence). Deletions cut 5 bases from V and 3 bases from J, with 19 bases between. The CDR3 region is CASSHQGRSRDTEAFF. In nucleotides, the CDR3 is TGTGCCAGTAGTCATCAGGGTCGAAGTCGCGACACTGAAGCTTTCTTT.

In regard to this clone: Relative to the germline gene, one junction end is altered; a read error may explain this. The rearrangement uses TRBV5-1 and TRBJ2-3; 9 bases line up with TRBD2. Germline V CDR1 and CDR2: SGHRS, YFSETQ. The CDR3 spans 11 residues. CDR3: CASSFGTSHVF. The CDR3, as DNA: TGCGCCAGCAGCTTCGGGACTAGCCATGTTTTT.